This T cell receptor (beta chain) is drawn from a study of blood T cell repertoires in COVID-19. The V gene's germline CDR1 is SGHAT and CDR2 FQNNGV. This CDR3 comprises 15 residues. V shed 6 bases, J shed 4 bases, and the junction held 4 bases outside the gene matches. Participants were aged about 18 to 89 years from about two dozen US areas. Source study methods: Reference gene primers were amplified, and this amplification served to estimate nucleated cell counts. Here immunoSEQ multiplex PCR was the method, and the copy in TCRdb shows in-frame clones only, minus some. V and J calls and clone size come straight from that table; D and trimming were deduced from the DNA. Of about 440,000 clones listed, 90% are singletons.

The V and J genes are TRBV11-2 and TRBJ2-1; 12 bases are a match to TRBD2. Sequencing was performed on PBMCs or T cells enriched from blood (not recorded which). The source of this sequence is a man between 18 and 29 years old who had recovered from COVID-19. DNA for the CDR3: TGTGCCAGCAGACGACTAGCGGGAGCTTACAATGAGCAGTTCTTC. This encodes CASRRLAGAYNEQFF.